This is a list of T cell receptor beta chains from one sample in a study of T cell responses to AZD1222 COVID-19 vaccine. Clones were sequenced by immunoSEQ multiplex PCR, and TCRdb holds only the in-frame ones, with some missing. The sample has 150,000 to 200,000 clones, roughly 89% seen once. Here the sequenced sample was peripheral blood, taken 28 days after the second AZD1222 dose. Receptor source: an adult who received the AZD1222 COVID-19 vaccine. The CDR3 runs from the conserved cysteine through the conserved F or W. The order of the fields is clone size, D gene, V gene, J gene, CDR3 DNA, CDR3 protein. D genes are given only for firm matches. Clone size is stated in some rows and not others, as once, few, many or a class when expanded.

.	TRBD1	TRBV15	TRBJ1-1	TGTGCCACCAGCAGGGCAGGGGGCGGGTTGGGCACTGAAGCTTTCTTT	CATSRAGGGLGTEAFF
once	.	TRBV4-3	TRBJ2-5	TGCGCCAGCAGCCAAGAGAGCGGAGTAGGGGAGACCCAGTACTTC	CASSQESGVGETQYF
.	.	TRBV6-2/TRBV6-3	TRBJ1-1	TGTGCCAGCAGTTTCGCCGGGACACCGAACACTGAAGCTTTCTTT	CASSFAGTPNTEAFF
.	.	TRBV30	TRBJ1-2	TGTGCCTGGAGTGGGGGTAGCTATGGCTACACCTTC	CAWSGGSYGYTF
.	.	TRBV7-2	TRBJ2-2	TGTGCCAGCAGCTTACGTGGAGGGGGCAACACCGGGGAGCTGTTTTTT	CASSLRGGGNTGELFF
.	.	TRBV12-1	TRBJ1-6	TGTGCCAGCAGCCCCCAAGGACAACTGAGCTCCTATAATTCACCCCTCCACTTT	CASSPQGQLSSYNSPLHF
.	.	TRBV11-2	TRBJ2-7	TGTGCCAGCAGCTTAGGTCATGGAGAGCAGTACTTC	CASSLGHGEQYF
.	.	TRBV3-1/TRBV3-2	TRBJ1-5	TGTGCCAGCAGCCGAACACGCGGGCCCCAGCATTTT	CASSRTRGPQHF
.	TRBD1	TRBV7-9	TRBJ1-1	TGTGCCAGCAGCTTGGCGGGACAGGGGGTTAACACTGAAGCTTTCTTT	CASSLAGQGVNTEAFF
.	.	TRBV18	TRBJ1-1	TGTGCCAGCTCACCTCCAGGGGCACAGGGAGCTTTCTTT	CASSPPGAQGAFF
.	.	TRBV12-3/TRBV12-4	TRBJ2-3	TGTGCCAGCATGAGGGACCCCAGAAATACGCAGTATTTT	CASMRDPRNTQYF
once	TRBD1	TRBV2	TRBJ1-6	TGTGCCAGCGGGGGACAGTCCTATAATTCACCCCTCCACTTT	CASGGQSYNSPLHF
once	TRBD1	TRBV4-1	TRBJ1-2	TGCGCCAGCAGCCAAGGAGACAGGGGAGTCTATGGCTACACCTTC	CASSQGDRGVYGYTF
.	TRBD1	TRBV6-9	TRBJ1-4	TGTGCCAACCCAGGGGGGAGGGGTAGTGAAAAACTGTTTTTT	CANPGGRGSEKLFF
.	TRBD1	TRBV7-9	TRBJ1-2	TGTGCCAGCAGCGCAAGCTCGACAGGGGGGGATGGCTACACCTTC	CASSASSTGGDGYTF
.	TRBD2	TRBV2	TRBJ2-3	TGTGCCAGCAGTGCGACTAGCGGGGGGGTGCCAGATACGCAGTATTTT	CASSATSGGVPDTQYF
few	TRBD2	TRBV10-1	TRBJ2-2	TGCGCCAGCAGTCTAGCGGGTAACACCGGGGAGCTGTTTTTT	CASSLAGNTGELFF